The rows below give T cell receptor beta chains drawn from one sample of a study of T cell responses to AZD1222 COVID-19 vaccine. The data were produced by immunoSEQ multiplex PCR, yet TCRdb's version contains in-frame clones alone and is incomplete. The sample holds some 250,000 clones, about 94% seen once. Sequences were derived from peripheral blood, sampled 28 days after the second AZD1222 dose. The receptors come from an adult who received the AZD1222 COVID-19 vaccine. Each CDR3 is given without its conserved first and last residue. Expanded clones get a size class; other rows say once, few or many, or leave the size out.

clone_size: -
v_call: TRBV5-6
cdr3_aa: ASSSISHYEQY

clone_size: few
v_call: TRBV6-5
cdr3_aa: ASTEGPSIYGYT

clone_size: -
v_call: TRBV3-1/TRBV3-2
cdr3_aa: ASSLGTGLSGNTIY

clone_size: -
v_call: TRBV19
cdr3_aa: ASRPQNRQSYEQY

clone_size: -
v_call: TRBV27
cdr3_aa: ASSGYDRGPYEQY

clone_size: -
v_call: TRBV9
cdr3_aa: ASSQGALSGEQY

clone_size: -
v_call: TRBV5-4
cdr3_aa: ASSPGLAGGLRTGELF

clone_size: once
v_call: TRBV5-1
cdr3_aa: ASSFLRSWTATNYGYT

clone_size: -
v_call: TRBV28
cdr3_aa: ASSSGQGGEQY

clone_size: -
v_call: TRBV6-5
cdr3_aa: ASSYQSGTTDTQY

clone_size: -
v_call: TRBV2
cdr3_aa: ASIPGGPPNYGYT